This TCR beta chain was retrieved from a study of T cell responses to AZD1222 COVID-19 vaccine. Notes on the study in general: CD4 TCRs linked to vaccination spanned spike, dominating at 160-218 and 743-854. Donor demographics were predominantly white British with a female majority; clonal diversity may be underestimated. Two doses of AZD1222 preceded a rise in Spike-specific TCR breadth and depth. In the spike-specific TCR repertoire, nearly half reportedly target unmutated variant regions.

About this clone itself: Antigen specificity is unknown.

Trimming removed 7 bases at V and 0 bases at J, with 19 bases between. Germline CDR1 reads MDHEN; CDR2 reads SYDVKM. The CDR3 has 16 amino acids. The repertoire was sequenced with immunoSEQ multiplex PCR; TCRdb's copy has only in-frame clones and lacks some. This sample has just under 90,000 clones; approximately 91% occur once, and the top ten carry about 6%. J is TRBJ2-7 and V is TRBV28; perhaps D is TRBD1 or TRBD2 (5 bases each). This specimen consisted of peripheral blood, obtained on day 0 of AZD1222 vaccination. This TCR came from an adult in good health. The CDR3 spells CASKGAWGTASYEQYF. As DNA, the CDR3 is TGTGCCAGCAAGGGCGCGTGGGGGACGGCCTCCTACGAGCAGTACTTC.